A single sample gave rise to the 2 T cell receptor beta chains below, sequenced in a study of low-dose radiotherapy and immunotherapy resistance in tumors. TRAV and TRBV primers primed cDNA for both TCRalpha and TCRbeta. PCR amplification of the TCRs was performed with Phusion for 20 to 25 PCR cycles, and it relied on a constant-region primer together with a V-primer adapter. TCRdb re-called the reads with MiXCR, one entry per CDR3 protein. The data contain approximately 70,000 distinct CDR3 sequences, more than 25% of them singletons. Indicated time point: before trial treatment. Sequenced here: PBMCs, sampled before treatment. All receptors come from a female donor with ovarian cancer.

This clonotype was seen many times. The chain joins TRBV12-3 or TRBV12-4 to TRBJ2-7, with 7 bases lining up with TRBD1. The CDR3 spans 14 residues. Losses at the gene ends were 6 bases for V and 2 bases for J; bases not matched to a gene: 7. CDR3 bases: TGTGCCAGCAGATGGACAGGAGCCCCCTACGAGCAGTACTTC. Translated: CASRWTGAPYEQYF.

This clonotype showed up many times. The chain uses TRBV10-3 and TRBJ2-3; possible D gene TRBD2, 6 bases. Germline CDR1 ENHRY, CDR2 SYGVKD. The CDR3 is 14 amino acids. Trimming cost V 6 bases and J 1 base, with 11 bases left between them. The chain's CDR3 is CAIRPQRGTDTQYF. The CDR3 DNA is TGTGCCATCAGGCCTCAGCGGGGCACAGATACGCAGTATTTT.